This is a list of T cell receptor beta chains from one sample in a study of blood T cell repertoires in COVID-19. The method was immunoSEQ multiplex PCR; TCRdb's version includes in-frame clones alone and lacks a portion of them. The sample yields tens of thousands of clones, 87% seen once. The sample consisted of peripheral blood. These receptors all stem from a human donor in a cohort sampled during active COVID-19. Each CDR3 is given with its conserved first and last residue. A D gene is named only where the DNA matches it firmly. Rows may omit the clone size; those that give it use once, few, many or a size class.

j_call v_call d_call clone_size cdr3_aa cdr3_nt
TRBJ1-1 TRBV28 NA NA CASSLWGGSTEAFF TGTGCCAGCAGTTTATGGGGGGGGAGTACTGAAGCTTTCTTT
TRBJ2-3 TRBV5-1 TRBD2 NA CASSTRGLEFDTQYF TGCGCCAGCAGCACGCGGGGACTAGAGTTTGATACGCAGTATTTT
TRBJ2-7 TRBV7-8 NA NA CASSPGEVYEQYF TGTGCCAGCAGCCCCGGGGAGGTCTACGAGCAGTACTTC
TRBJ2-1 TRBV2 TRBD1 NA CASSPTGGSSYNEQFF TGTGCCAGCAGCCCCACAGGGGGTTCTTCCTACAATGAGCAGTTCTTC
TRBJ2-1 TRBV7-9 TRBD2 NA CASSPGGGIDEQFF TGTGCCAGCAGCCCCGGGGGGGGGATCGATGAGCAGTTCTTC
TRBJ2-5 TRBV7-2 TRBD2 NA CASSTWTSGVQETQYF TGTGCCAGCAGCACCTGGACTAGCGGCGTCCAAGAGACCCAGTACTTC
TRBJ1-1 TRBV4-1 NA NA CASSQAGVSFMNTEAFF TGCGCCAGCAGCCAAGCCGGGGTTTCTTTTATGAACACTGAAGCTTTCTTT
TRBJ2-1 TRBV6-1 NA once CASSDSYPEQFF TGTGCCAGCAGTGATAGCTACCCGGAGCAGTTCTTC
TRBJ2-1 TRBV15 NA NA CATSRDRSGFHNEQFF TGTGCCACCAGCAGAGATCGGTCAGGGTTCCACAATGAGCAGTTCTTC
TRBJ1-6 TRBV28 NA NA CASSGAALYNSPLHF TGTGCCAGCAGTGGGGCGGCCCTCTATAATTCACCCCTCCACTTT
TRBJ1-5 TRBV6-5 NA NA CASRVVSAGPQHF TGTGCCAGCAGGGTGGTCAGTGCGGGTCCCCAGCATTTT
TRBJ2-7 TRBV5-4 TRBD1 NA CASSSRQGNLAYEQYF TGTGCCAGCAGCTCCCGACAGGGGAACTTAGCCTACGAGCAGTACTTC
TRBJ2-7 TRBV5-1 NA NA CASAGTSYEQYF TGCGCCAGCGCAGGGACAAGTTACGAGCAGTACTTC
TRBJ1-4 TRBV6-6 TRBD1 NA CASRDRTGPNEKLFF TGTGCCAGCAGAGATCGGACAGGTCCGAATGAAAAACTGTTTTTT
TRBJ1-2 TRBV10-3 NA NA CAISESLANYGYTF TGTGCCATCAGTGAGTCGTTAGCTAACTATGGCTACACCTTC
TRBJ1-4 TRBV11-3 TRBD1 NA CASNRDSHNEKLFF TGTGCCAGCAACAGGGACAGCCATAATGAAAAACTGTTTTTT
TRBJ1-4 TRBV19 NA NA CASSIRGGGLFF TGTGCCAGTAGTATACGAGGGGGGGGACTGTTTTTT
TRBJ2-1 TRBV10-2 TRBD1 NA CASSSHPGQSYNEQFF TGCGCCAGCAGTTCTCATCCGGGACAGTCCTACAATGAGCAGTTCTTC
TRBJ2-1 TRBV27 TRBD2 NA CASSLPGGYNEQFF TGTGCCAGCAGTTTACCGGGAGGTTACAATGAGCAGTTCTTC
TRBJ1-1 TRBV9 TRBD1 NA CASSARQGNTEAFF TGTGCCAGCAGCGCCAGACAGGGAAACACTGAAGCTTTCTTT
TRBJ2-1 TRBV6-4 TRBD2 NA CASSDSSGGANEQFF TGTGCCAGCAGTGACTCTAGCGGGGGGGCCAATGAGCAGTTCTTC
TRBJ1-4 TRBV19 TRBD1 NA CASTYGQGNNEKLFF TGTGCCAGTACCTACGGACAGGGAAATAATGAAAAACTGTTTTTT
TRBJ2-7 TRBV2 TRBD2 NA CASRGLAQYEQYF TGTGCCAGCAGGGGACTAGCCCAATACGAGCAGTACTTC
TRBJ2-7 TRBV7-3 TRBD1 NA CASSLTGDRYEQYF TGTGCCAGCAGCTTGACAGGGGATCGATACGAGCAGTACTTC
TRBJ2-3 TRBV19 TRBD2 NA CASSLAGGGTDTQYF TGTGCCAGTAGTCTAGCGGGAGGCGGAACAGATACGCAGTATTTT
TRBJ2-7 TRBV7-2 NA NA CASSPRTGNVRLNYEQYF TGTGCCAGCAGCCCGCGAACAGGGAATGTTCGGTTGAACTACGAGCAGTACTTC
TRBJ1-6 TRBV10-3 NA NA CAISYRVADNSPLHF TGTGCCATCTCGTACAGGGTGGCGGATAATTCACCCCTCCACTTT
TRBJ1-2 TRBV20-1 NA NA CSASRQGYGYTF TGCAGTGCTAGTAGGCAGGGATATGGCTACACCTTC
TRBJ1-1 TRBV5-1 NA NA CASSPTVVPNTEAFF TGCGCCAGCAGCCCGACAGTAGTCCCGAACACTGAAGCTTTCTTT